This is a list of T cell receptor beta chains from one sample in a study of blood T cells in healthy people across ages. TCRdb passed the 5' RACE reads through MiXCR, listing each CDR3 protein once. The data contain about 1.7 million distinct CDR3 sequences, 28% of them singletons. Sequencing used blood. These receptors all come from a woman aged 25-40 years in good health. Each CDR3 is given with its conserved first and last residue. The order of the fields is D gene, V gene, clone size, J gene, CDR3 DNA, CDR3 protein. A D gene is named only where the DNA matches it firmly. Rows give clone size only sometimes, using once, few, many, or a class for an expanded clone.

TRBD2	TRBV29-1	few	TRBJ2-3	TGCAGCGTTTTTCCGGGACTAGCCTCAGATACGCAGTATTTT	CSVFPGLASDTQYF
.	TRBV5-1	.	TRBJ2-3	TGCGCCAGCAGCTCCAACCCTAGCGTCACAGATACGCAGTATTTT	CASSSNPSVTDTQYF
.	TRBV12-3/TRBV12-4	.	TRBJ2-1	TGTGCCAGCAGCCCTTTCATAGAGCAGTTCTTC	CASSPFIEQFF
TRBD1	TRBV15	.	TRBJ1-5	TGTGCCACCAGCAGAGTCGGGACAGGGGCTTGCAATCAGCCCCAGCATTTT	CATSRVGTGACNQPQHF
.	TRBV5-1	many	TRBJ2-3	TGCGCCAGCAGCTTGGCCATTGTAGATACGCAGTATTTT	CASSLAIVDTQYF
.	TRBV12-3/TRBV12-4	.	TRBJ1-6	TGTGCCAGCAGTTGGGTAGGTGGACCCCTCCACTTT	CASSWVGGPLHF
TRBD2	TRBV12-3/TRBV12-4	.	TRBJ2-5	TGTGCCAGCAGTTCACCGCTACTAGCGGGGGGGCTCGAGACCCAGTACTTC	CASSSPLLAGGLETQYF
TRBD1	TRBV5-1	.	TRBJ1-2	TGTGCCAGCAGCTTGGGGACAGGGGGCATCAACTATGGCTACACCTTC	CASSLGTGGINYGYTF
TRBD2	TRBV5-1	.	TRBJ2-5	TGCGCCAGCCGCCGTAGCGGGAGTGGAGGAGAGACCCGGTACTTC	CASRRSGSGGETRYF
.	TRBV18	few	TRBJ2-5	TGTGCCAGCTCACGGTTCGGCAGCCCTCCGATGGGCCAAGAGACCCAGTACTTC	CASSRFGSPPMGQETQYF
.	TRBV5-1	many	TRBJ2-7	TGCGCCAGCAGCTTGACGTCCGACAGAAGCACCTACGAGCAGTACTTC	CASSLTSDRSTYEQYF
.	TRBV7-2	many	TRBJ2-7	TGTGCCAGCAGCCCGGACTATTGGGAGCAGTACTTC	CASSPDYWEQYF
.	TRBV20-1	few	TRBJ2-4	TGCAGTGCTAGAGTTAGACGGGGGCCCCCGTGGGTAGGGCAGTACTTC	CSARVRRGPPWVGQYF
TRBD2	TRBV20-1	many	TRBJ2-5	TGCAGTGCCGGTGGGCCTAGCGGGGAGACCCAGTACTTC	CSAGGPSGETQYF
.	TRBV14	.	TRBJ2-1	TGTGCCAGCAGCCAATCCAGGGGGGATGAGCAGTTCTTC	CASSQSRGDEQFF
.	TRBV29-1	few	TRBJ1-1	TGCAGCGTTTCTACTGGTTGGAACACTGAAGCTTTCTTT	CSVSTGWNTEAFF
.	TRBV7-9	.	TRBJ2-7	TGTGCCAGCAGCTTAGCAGCTTCGGACGCTACCTACGAGCAGTACTTC	CASSLAASDATYEQYF
.	TRBV3-1	many	TRBJ2-1	TGTGCCAGCAGCCAACTTAACGGGAGAAGGAGGAATGAGCAGTTCTTC	CASSQLNGRRRNEQFF
TRBD2	TRBV10-3	few	TRBJ2-7	TGTGCCATCTCGGGCGGGACTAGCGGGAGCCGCTACGAGCAGTACTTC	CAISGGTSGSRYEQYF
.	TRBV20-1	once	TRBJ1-1	TGCAGTGTAAGACGGGGGGTTGGGTCTGAAGCTTTCTTT	CSVRRGVGSEAFF
.	TRBV7-3	.	TRBJ2-1	TGTGCCAGCAAGTTCTCCTTTTCCGACAATGAGCAGTTCTTC	CASKFSFSDNEQFF
.	TRBV6-6	.	TRBJ1-1	TGTGCCAGCAGTTACTCGGGGCCAGTACGGAACGCTGAAGCTTTCTTT	CASSYSGPVRNAEAFF
TRBD2	TRBV6-6	few	TRBJ2-1	TGTGCCAGCAGTGCGGACCCGGGACTAGGAGTCAATGAGCAGTTCTTC	CASSADPGLGVNEQFF
.	TRBV29-1	.	TRBJ2-7	TGCAGCGTCGCCCGGGGCGCAGGCCTCGACGAGCAGTACTTC	CSVARGAGLDEQYF
.	TRBV6-6	.	TRBJ1-3	TGTGCCAGCATGTTAGACGGAGACACCATATATTTT	CASMLDGDTIYF
TRBD2	TRBV12-3/TRBV12-4	.	TRBJ2-1	TGTGCCAGCAGTTCACCGGGACTAGCGGGGGGGCAGTTCTTC	CASSSPGLAGGQFF
TRBD2	TRBV27	few	TRBJ2-2	TGTGCCAGCAGTCCTATGTCTAGCGGGGATCCCGGGGAGCTGTTTTTT	CASSPMSSGDPGELFF
TRBD2	TRBV6-1	.	TRBJ2-7	TGTGCCAGCGGGGCGGGAGAGGTCTCCGAGCAGTACTTC	CASGAGEVSEQYF
.	TRBV11-2	few	TRBJ2-5	TGTGCCAGCAGCTCCGGGAACTACGGGGGCCTAGGGGAGACCCAGTACTTC	CASSSGNYGGLGETQYF
TRBD1	TRBV5-1	.	TRBJ1-6	TGCGCCAGCAGCTTGGCGGCAGGGGGCTATAGTTCGCCCCTCCACTTT	CASSLAAGGYSSPLHF
TRBD1	TRBV7-2	.	TRBJ1-1	TGTGCCAGCAGCCAACTCAGGGGGGACACTGAAGCTTTCTTT	CASSQLRGDTEAFF
.	TRBV7-9	few	TRBJ1-6	TGTGCCAGCAGCTTCCAGAGAACTAATAATTCACCCCTCCACTTT	CASSFQRTNNSPLHF
.	TRBV28	few	TRBJ2-5	TGTGCCAGCAGTTTGGGGCAGGGCCCCCTCCAAGAGACCCAGTACTTC	CASSLGQGPLQETQYF
TRBD1	TRBV5-5	many	TRBJ2-7	TGTGCCAGCAGCTTCTCGCTGGCCGGGACAGGGGTACCCTACGAGCAGTACTTC	CASSFSLAGTGVPYEQYF
.	TRBV20-1	.	TRBJ2-1	TGCAGTGCCCAGGGGAGTCAGTATGAGCAGTTCTTC	CSAQGSQYEQFF
.	TRBV4-3	.	TRBJ2-6	TGCGCCAGCAGCGAGGGCGAGAGCTCTGGGGCCAACGTCCTGACTTTC	CASSEGESSGANVLTF
TRBD1	TRBV6-5	.	TRBJ1-5	TGTGCCAGCAGTCCGAAGACAGGGGTTTTTCAGCCCCAGCATTTT	CASSPKTGVFQPQHF
TRBD2	TRBV2	many	TRBJ2-3	TGTGCCAGCAGTGCTATCGGGAGGAGCACAGATACGCAGTATTTT	CASSAIGRSTDTQYF
.	TRBV29-1	few	TRBJ1-2	TGCAGCGCTGAGTATGGCTACACCTTC	CSAEYGYTF
TRBD1	TRBV12-3/TRBV12-4	.	TRBJ1-6	TGTGCCAGCAGCGGACAGGGGATGGGGTCACCCCTCCACTTT	CASSGQGMGSPLHF
TRBD1	TRBV6-6	.	TRBJ1-5	TGTGCCAGCAGTCAGGACAGGGCTCTCGGTCAGCCCCAGCATTTT	CASSQDRALGQPQHF
TRBD1	TRBV9	many	TRBJ2-1	TGTGCCAGCAGGGACCCTCACAGGGGAAATGAGCAGTTCTTC	CASRDPHRGNEQFF
TRBD1	TRBV9	few	TRBJ1-1	TGTGCCAGCAGCGTAGGGACAGGGGTGGGCACTGAAGCTTTCTTT	CASSVGTGVGTEAFF
.	TRBV6-1	few	TRBJ1-1	TGTGCCAGCAGTGAGGACAGAAGCACTGAAGCTTTCTTT	CASSEDRSTEAFF
.	TRBV7-9	.	TRBJ2-5	TGTGCCAGCAGAATGGGGGCTGGAGAGACCCAGTACTTC	CASRMGAGETQYF
.	TRBV27	.	TRBJ2-4	TGTGCCAGCAGTTCCACAGGGTTCCAAAACATTCAGTACTTC	CASSSTGFQNIQYF
.	TRBV20-1	few	TRBJ2-3	TGCAGTGCTAGTTTAACCACTAGCACAGATACGCAGTATTTT	CSASLTTSTDTQYF
.	TRBV13	.	TRBJ2-7	TGTGCCAGCAGCGCGCGGGGCAGGGTTTACGAGCAGTACTTC	CASSARGRVYEQYF
TRBD2	TRBV9	many	TRBJ2-5	TGTGCCAGCAGCGTAGAGACTAGCGGGATAGAGACCCAGTACTTC	CASSVETSGIETQYF
.	TRBV3-1	.	TRBJ2-4	TGTGCCAGCAGCCAAATATCCAAAAACATTCAGTACTTC	CASSQISKNIQYF
.	TRBV2	.	TRBJ2-3	TGTGCCACACATGGGGCCGTTGTCACAGATACGCAGTATTTT	CATHGAVVTDTQYF
.	TRBV6-5	.	TRBJ2-1	TGTGCCAGCAGTTCCTCCAGGACGGACAGATCCTACAATGAGCAGTTCTTC	CASSSSRTDRSYNEQFF
TRBD1	TRBV5-1	.	TRBJ2-2	TGCGCCAGCAGCTTGGGAGGACAGGGGAACACCGGGGAGCTGTTTTTT	CASSLGGQGNTGELFF
.	TRBV20-1	.	TRBJ1-1	TGCAGTGCTGTGCCGGGGGCCACTGAAGCTTTCTTT	CSAVPGATEAFF
TRBD2	TRBV5-1	.	TRBJ2-3	TGCGCCAGCAGCCTATGGAGCGGGGTGGATACGCAGTATTTT	CASSLWSGVDTQYF
.	TRBV7-2	many	TRBJ2-1	TGTGCCAGCAGCTCCCAGGGGGGGGGATTGAGGAATGAGCAGTTCTTC	CASSSQGGGLRNEQFF
.	TRBV14	.	TRBJ1-4	TGTGCCAGCAGCAGGGGCGTTGAAAAACTGTTTTTT	CASSRGVEKLFF
.	TRBV5-1	.	TRBJ2-7	TGCGCCAGCAGCTCAGGGGGGCCTCGCGACGAGCAGTACTTC	CASSSGGPRDEQYF
.	TRBV7-9	.	TRBJ1-2	TGTGTCAGCAGCTTAGGGGTCAGGCGCTATGGCTACACCTTC	CVSSLGVRRYGYTF